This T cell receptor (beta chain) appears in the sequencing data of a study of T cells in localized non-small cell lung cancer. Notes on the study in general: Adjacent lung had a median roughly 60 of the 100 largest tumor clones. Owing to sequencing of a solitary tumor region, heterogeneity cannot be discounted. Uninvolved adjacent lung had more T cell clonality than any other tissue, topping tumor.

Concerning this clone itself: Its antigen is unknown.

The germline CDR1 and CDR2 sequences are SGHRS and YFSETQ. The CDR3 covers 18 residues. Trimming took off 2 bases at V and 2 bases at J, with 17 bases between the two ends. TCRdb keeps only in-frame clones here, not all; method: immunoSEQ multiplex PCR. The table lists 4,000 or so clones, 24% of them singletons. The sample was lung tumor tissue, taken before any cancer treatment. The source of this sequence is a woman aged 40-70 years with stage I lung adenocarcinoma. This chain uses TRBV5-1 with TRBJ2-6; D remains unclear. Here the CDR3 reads CASSLLPRPTTGANVLTF. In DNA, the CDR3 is TGCGCCAGCAGCTTATTGCCCAGGCCCACGACTGGGGCCAACGTCCTGACTTTC.